Sequencing of this TCR beta chain was carried out in a study of shared clonotypes between healthy human individuals (dated by TCRdb to 2020 to 2021). About the study as a whole: Three men and a couple of women, aged 18 to 49 years, made up the cohort. To increase sequencing depth and limit assay-specific biases, TCR repertoire library preparation and sequencing were carried out by different laboratories using diverse techniques. For each donor, three plates each were used for CD4 naive and CD4 memory, two plates were used for CD8 naive, and one plate was used for CD8 memory. Blood TCR repertoires of five healthy adults were deeply sequenced to estimate repertoire size and the extent of clonotype sharing between individuals. Per donor, leukapheresis produced somewhere between about 0.94 and 9 billion PBMCs.

About this clone itself: The antigen it recognizes is unknown. No much larger clonotype is one base removed from it; base qualities were not supplied.

TCR CDR3 regions were amplified from genomic DNA by multiplex PCR using the deep immunoSEQ assay. Extracted genomic DNA from each cell subset was spread evenly across all wells of several immunoSEQ 96-well plates, with each plate serving as a replicate. Each replicate PCR for sorted subsets received roughly 0.2 ug genomic DNA, equal to tens of thousands of T cell genomes. Purified libraries were quantified with a Qubit 3.0 fluorometer, sized on a Bioanalyzer 2100, and re-quantified with the KAPA Library Quantification kit. Each immunoSEQ 96-well plate was sequenced on its own single-read 150-cycle Illumina NextSeq 550 flow cell. Per the authors' processing: Because the immunoSEQ output held only junctional sequences and lacked quality scores, the filtering could not match the filtering applied to full-length reads. To assign V/J genes and CDR3, sequences were annotated using PyIR, a Python wrapper for IgBLAST v1.9, with IMGT germline references. Reads were filtered out if the reads had weak V/J assignments (E-value above 1e-6), no CDR3, stop codons, out-of-frame junctions, or ambiguous translated residues. V3J clonotypes were defined as sequences sharing the same inferred V gene, J gene, and CDR3 amino acid sequence. Percentage overlap between repertoires was computed as shared unique clonotypes divided by the size of the smaller repertoire. Repertoire richness was assessed with RTK rarefaction, the Chao1 estimator, and Recon v2.1 estimates of unobserved clonotypes. Generation probabilities for all TCRbeta clonotypes obtained by the gDNA method from a handful of donors were computed using OLGA. In its TCRdb copy, this immuneACCESS table keeps in-frame sequences only and misses some clones. Where compared with another copy, unresolved V genes explain less than half of these, and the others have no known cause. The V and J calls and clone size come from that table; D and trimming were worked out from the DNA. The sample table holds 600,000 to 800,000 clones, of which just under 75% were seen once. The leading ten clones occupy more than 1.5% of the sample.

What the study reported, not specific to this receptor: Naive subsets generally had larger estimated clonotype richness than memory subsets did. Compared with non-shared clonotypes, clonotypes shared by all four sorted-subset donors had higher generation probabilities. Incomplete sequencing was indicated by rarefaction of sorted-subset datasets, despite the large sequencing depth. When several donors were compared, the shared fraction of clonotypes was 5% to 6.5% for naive CD4, approximately 3.5% for naive CD8, 2.3% for memory CD4, and approximately 0.4% for memory CD8. The genetic and exposure-history diversity represented was limited by the small number of donors. Pairwise subsampling led to the expectation that sequencing depth would affect the degree of clonotype sharing among donors. Sampling was restricted to blood, and TCR repertoires in tissue are likely to differ from TCR repertoires in blood.

Healthy HIV-negative adults with no recently reported acute infections or vaccinations were included as donors. Every donor was a Caucasian adult residing in Nashville, Tennessee, USA. CD4+ T cells were enriched by magnetic negative selection; naive cells were then positively selected on CD45RA, and the negative fraction formed the memory subset. Blood was collected by leukapheresis, and PBMCs were isolated by Ficoll-Histopaque density gradient centrifugation and then cryopreserved in liquid nitrogen vapor phase. Purity and quantity of every magnetically sorted T cell population were checked by analytical flow cytometry. Each sorted fraction had its genomic DNA isolated and then quantified by UV absorbance on a Nanodrop 2000c. V and J lose 0 bases and 4 bases, and a span of 21 bases separates them. CDR1 and CDR2 were assigned from the germline V gene as SGHVS and FQNEAQ. The CDR3 has 18 amino acids, counting the end cysteine and phenylalanine. Here the CDR3 DNA is all that survives: 54 bases in frame from base 1.

The chain is encoded by TRBV7-8 joined to TRBJ1-1; a confident D gene designation cannot be given. Sequenced sample: memory CD4+ T cells sorted from blood. The sample's cell subset or site label, decoded: CD45RA-negative fraction. This clonotype was obtained from a woman between 25 and 40 years old in good health. Here is the DNA: TGTGCCAGCAGCTTAGCGAGGACGTATACCCGAATCGGCACTGAAGCTTTCTTT. Its translation is CASSLARTYTRIGTEAFF.